Presented here are 25 T cell receptor beta chains from one specimen sequenced in a study of T cells in Graves' hyperthyroidism and ophthalmopathy. TCR beta CDR3 region amplification was performed from RNA transcripts. Primed by the HTBI set, a first-round RT-PCR was run on the TCR CDR3. MiXCR, applied by TCRdb to the multiplex PCR reads, yields one record per CDR3 protein. The table records 350,000 to 400,000 distinct CDR3 sequences, under 20% of them present only once. The sample taken for sequencing was blood. The receptor source for this set is a man aged 18 to 29 with Graves' ophthalmopathy.

This clonotype appeared many times. The rearrangement joins TRBV2 to TRBJ2-2, with TRBD1 identical over 7 bases. The CDR3 runs 14 residues. The V segment lost 8 bases and the J segment 2 bases; nucleotides outside the gene matches: 5. From germline, CDR1 is SNHLY and CDR2 FYNNEI. The CDR3 nucleotides read TGTGCCAGCCGCGACAGGGCTAACACCGGGGAGCTGTTTTTT. It is translated as CASRDRANTGELFF.

The chain combines TRBV6-1 with TRBJ2-7, with D perhaps being TRBD1 or TRBD2 (5 bases each). The CDR3 contains 14 residues. Germline CDR1 reads MNHNS; CDR2 reads SASEGT. Trimming took 5 bases from V and 1 from J, leaving 12 bases between them. CDR3 protein: CASSTRGRSYEQYF. The CDR3 region has the DNA TGTGCCAGCAGTACCCGGGGCCGGTCCTACGAGCAGTACTTC.

The gene calls are TRBV5-1 and TRBJ2-7; 8 bases line up with TRBD2. CDR3 size: 17 residues. V lost 3 bases, J lost 4 bases, and 15 bases stayed unmatched. Germline V CDR1 and CDR2: SGHRS, YFSETQ. The CDR3 DNA is TGCGCCAGCAGCTGGAGCAGGGGCGGGGGGATTTCGTACGAGCAGTACTTC. Its translation: CASSWSRGGGISYEQYF.

The gene calls are TRBV9 and TRBJ2-1; 10 positions match TRBD1. V shed 3 bases, J shed 9 bases, and the junction held 0 bases outside the gene matches. The germline V gene encodes CDR1 SGDLS and CDR2 YYNGEE. The CDR3 is 12 residues long. In DNA, the CDR3 is TGTGCCAGCAGCGGGACAGGGGGTGAGCAGTTCTTC. Translation gives CASSGTGGEQFF.

The table lists this clonotype with many counts. The chain joins TRBV11-3 to TRBJ2-5; D may be TRBD1 or TRBD2 (5 bases each). Germline V gives CDR1 SGHNT, CDR2 YENEEA. Trimming left V 5 bases short and J 2 bases short, with 9 bases between. The CDR3 has 13 residues. The CDR3 loop reads CASSTGTQETQYF. In DNA form, the CDR3 reads TGTGCCAGCAGCACCGGGACGCAAGAGACCCAGTACTTC. The complete variable domain, with remaining parts taken from reference TRBV11-3 and TRBJ2-5, reads EAGVVQSPRYKIIEKKQPVAFWCNPISGHNTLYWYLQNLGQGPELLIRYENEEAVDDSQLPKDRFSAERLKGVDSTLKIQPAELGDSAVYLCASSTGTQETQYFGPGTRLLVL.

This clonotype was counted between two and nine times. The chain combines TRBV5-6 with TRBJ1-2; TRBD1 matches 7 bases. CDR3 length: 16 residues. In germline, CDR1 is SGHDT, CDR2 YYEEEE. Trimming cost V 5 bases and J 2 bases; bases outside gene matches: 12. The CDR3 reads CASSLSKRDRNYGYTF. The CDR3 bases are TGTGCCAGCAGTCTCTCTAAAAGGGACAGAAACTATGGCTACACCTTC.

Notes on this clonotype: With a much larger clone just one base away, this may be a read error. The chain couples TRBV2 to TRBJ2-5, with a tentative D call TRBD1 (6 bases). V was clipped by 6 bases and J by 0 bases, with 14 bases between them. The CDR3 is 15 amino acids. Per germline, CDR1 SNHLY and CDR2 FYNNEI. The CDR3, as DNA: TGTGCCAGCAGCGCCCTCGGACAGTACCAAGAGACCCAGTACTTC. This codes for CASSALGQYQETQYF.

This clonotype was observed many times. The chain combines TRBV24-1 with TRBJ2-7; 7 nucleotides line up with TRBD1. CDR3 length equals 15 residues. V shed 2 bases and J 6 bases; nucleotides not matched to a gene: 9. Germline CDR1 is KGHDR and CDR2 is SFDVKD. DNA of the CDR3: TGTGCCACCAGTGATTCGCAGGGGGATTCTTGCGAGCAGTACTTC. Its translation: CATSDSQGDSCEQYF.

This clonotype has a count of ten or more. V usage is TRBV6-1 and J usage is TRBJ2-3; TRBD2 might be the D (6 bases). The germline gives CDR1 MNHNS, CDR2 SASEGT. The ends were cut back, 5 bases at V and 2 bases at J, with 17 bases in the middle. The CDR3 sequence is 16 residues long. Written as DNA, the CDR3 is TGTGCCAGCAGTTATCATCTGGCGGGGAACACAGATACGCAGTATTTT. This translates into CASSYHLAGNTDTQYF.

This clonotype was counted many times. The rearrangement joins TRBV12-3 or TRBV12-4 to TRBJ2-3, with 11 positions matching TRBD2. The CDR3 consists of 16 residues. J lost 4 bases, V lost 7 bases, and 10 bases had no gene match. The CDR3 sequence: CASTSALAGDSDTQYF. The CDR3, as DNA: TGTGCCAGCACCTCGGCACTAGCGGGGGACTCAGATACGCAGTATTTT.

The chain uses TRBV5-1 and TRBJ2-1, with no clear D. V lost 3 bases to trimming and J lost 0 bases, with 10 bases between them. Germline V gene sequence: CDR1 SGHRS, CDR2 YFSETQ. The CDR3 spans 15 residues. In DNA form, the CDR3 reads TGCGCCAGCAGCTCTGCAGAGAGCTCCTACAATGAGCAGTTCTTC. This gives the protein CASSSAESSYNEQFF.

This clonotype occurred a few times. The chain recombines TRBV20-1 with TRBJ2-5; TRBD2 aligns across 15 bases. Germline-derived CDR1 and CDR2 are DFQATT and SNEGSKA (reference sequence). CDR3 length: 16 amino acids. Trimming cost V 1 base and J 9 bases; bases outside gene matches: 9. CDR3 nucleotide sequence: TGCAGTGCTAGAGCGGGACTAGCGGGGGGTCGGGGGGCCCAGTACTTC. This sequence encodes CSARAGLAGGRGAQYF.

The table lists this clonotype with a few counts. The chain couples TRBV4-2 to TRBJ1-2; weak D call: TRBD1 (6 bases). CDR1 is LGHNA and CDR2 is YNFKEQ in the germline V gene. This CDR3 has 15 amino acids. Trimming pared 0 bases from V and 8 bases from J, leaving 16 bases between. CDR3 DNA: TGTGCCAGCAGCCAAGAAGTCGCGGGGGCTGAAGGCTACACCTTC. It encodes CASSQEVAGAEGYTF.

This clonotype was seen at least ten times. V usage is TRBV6-1 and J usage is TRBJ1-1; TRBD1 matches 7 bases. The length of the CDR3 is 16 residues. Germline V gene data show CDR1 as MNHNS and CDR2 as SASEGT. V lost 0 bases and J lost 2; bases outside the gene matches: 6. DNA of the CDR3: TGTGCCAGCAGTGAAGCCCCCACAGGGGCCAACACTGAAGCTTTCTTT. It translates to CASSEAPTGANTEAFF.

As regards this clonotype: An end of the junction does not agree with germline; a read error may underlie this. The chain joins TRBV28 to TRBJ1-1; TRBD1 is a possible D gene (5 bases). The CDR3 length is 15 residues. CDR1 MDHEN and CDR2 SYDVKM come from the germline V gene. CDR3 sequence: CARRTPGTVNTEAFF. CDR3 DNA: TGTGCCCGCAGGACACCCGGGACGGTGAACACTGAAGCTTTCTTT. The full variable domain, completed using reference TRBV28 and TRBJ1-1, is DVKVTQSSRYLVKRTGEKVFLECVQDMDHENMFWYRQDPGLGLRLIYFSYDVKMKEKGDIPEGYSVSREKKERFSLILESASTNQTSMYLCARRTPGTVNTEAFFGQGTRLTVV.

This clonotype was recorded at least ten times. V and J are TRBV12-3 or TRBV12-4 and TRBJ1-2; D is ambiguous. V lost 2 bases and J lost 3, with 10 bases in between. This CDR3 has 14 residues. The CDR3 sequence: CASSLPPGHYGYTF. The CDR3, as DNA: TGTGCCAGCAGTTTACCCCCAGGCCACTATGGCTACACCTTC.

The rearrangement joins TRBV5-6 to TRBJ2-1; TRBD1 agrees at 8 bases. V lost 4 bases and J lost 2; bases outside the gene matches: 5. Germline CDR1 SGHDT, CDR2 YYEEEE. The CDR3 contains 15 residues. The CDR3 loop is CASSAGQGTYNEQFF. CDR3 bases: TGTGCCAGCAGCGCTGGACAGGGTACCTACAATGAGCAGTTCTTC.

This clonotype was counted many times. V usage is TRBV11-3 and J usage is TRBJ2-1; D is unclear. Germline CDR1 reads SGHNT; CDR2 reads YENEEA. Trimming took 5 bases from V and 9 from J, leaving 11 bases between them. This CDR3 spans 12 amino acids. This CDR3 reads CASSAINGEQFF. CDR3 nucleotide sequence: TGTGCCAGCAGCGCCATTAACGGTGAGCAGTTCTTC. Supplemented by reference TRBV11-3 and TRBJ2-1, the full variable domain reads EAGVVQSPRYKIIEKKQPVAFWCNPISGHNTLYWYLQNLGQGPELLIRYENEEAVDDSQLPKDRFSAERLKGVDSTLKIQPAELGDSAVYLCASSAINGEQFFGPGTRLTVL.

This clonotype was detected many times. The chain joins TRBV6-1 to TRBJ2-7; D unresolved. The V and J ends lost 3 bases and 4 bases respectively, with 10 bases between them. This CDR3 comprises 13 residues. Germline CDR1 reads MNHNS; CDR2 reads SASEGT. The DNA of the CDR3 is TGTGCCAGCAGTGACGGTTTCGGGTACGAGCAGTACTTC. It is translated as CASSDGFGYEQYF.

This clonotype has a single count. The genes are TRBV7-2 and TRBJ2-7; 12 bases are shared with TRBD1. Trimming took 5 bases from V and 2 from J; bases not matched to a gene: 13. Germline-derived CDR1 and CDR2 are SGHTA and FQGNSA. There are 18 residues in the CDR3. CDR3 loop: CASSPKGPGQGAAYEQYF. The CDR3 DNA sequence: TGTGCCAGCAGCCCCAAGGGGCCGGGACAGGGGGCCGCCTACGAGCAGTACTTC.

This clonotype was detected a few times. The chain is built from TRBV7-9 and TRBJ2-2; D is unclear. The CDR3 contains 14 residues. Between the trimmed V and J ends, which lost 5 bases and 3 bases, there was a span of 10 bases. Germline V gene data show CDR1 as SEHNR and CDR2 as FQNEAQ (reference sequence). CDR3 sequence reads: CASSPRRDTGELFF. Here the CDR3 DNA reads TGTGCCAGCAGCCCCCGGCGAGACACCGGGGAGCTGTTTTTT.

The table lists this clonotype with many counts. The chain carries TRBV2 and TRBJ2-6, with 9 bases fitting TRBD1. Trimming cost V 5 bases and J 4 bases; bases outside gene matches: 6. Germline V gives CDR1 SNHLY, CDR2 FYNNEI. The CDR3 sequence is 16 residues long. In DNA form, the CDR3 reads TGTGCCAGCAGTCTTAGGACAGGGGTCGGGGCCAACGTCCTGACTTTC. This gives the protein CASSLRTGVGANVLTF.

This clonotype was observed at least ten times. This sequence joins TRBV3-1 and TRBJ2-6; TRBD1 might be the D (6 bases). CDR1 and CDR2 from the germline V gene are LGHDT and YNNKEL (reference sequence). V lost 5 bases and J lost 2, with 10 bases in between. This CDR3 contains 15 residues. The CDR3 nucleotides read TGTGCCAGCAGCGCGTGGGGGCCTGGGGCCAACGTCCTGACTTTC. Residues: CASSAWGPGANVLTF.

This sequence joins TRBV7-3 and TRBJ2-1; 11 bases are shared with TRBD2. Trimming cost V 2 bases and J 9 bases; bases outside gene matches: 9. CDR3 size: 16 residues. CDR1 SGHTA and CDR2 FQGTGA come from the germline V gene. CDR3 protein: CASSLLPSGGRGEQFF. CDR3 bases: TGTGCCAGCAGCTTATTGCCTAGCGGGGGGCGGGGTGAGCAGTTCTTC.

Comment on this clonotype: The germline gene is not matched at one end of the junction; a read error may be the cause. The genes are TRBV19 and TRBJ1-5; D is uncertain. The germline V gene encodes CDR1 LNHDA and CDR2 SQIVND (reference sequence). The CDR3 runs to 13 residues. The CDR3 nucleotides are TGTGCCGGTAGTTCAGGACCGAATCAGCCCCAGCATTTT. It encodes CAGSSGPNQPQHF. Full variable domain (rest looked up from reference TRBV19 and TRBJ1-5): DGGITQSPKYLFRKEGQNVTLSCEQNLNHDAMYWYRQDPGQGLRLIYYSQIVNDFQKGDIAEGYSVSREKKESFPLTVTSAQKNPTAFYLCAGSSGPNQPQHFGDGTRLSIL.